The rows below give T cell receptor beta chains drawn from one sample of a study of T cells after yellow fever vaccination. TCRdb called the 5' RACE reads again in MiXCR, with one record for every CDR3 protein. This sample has some 600,000 distinct CDR3 sequences; about a sixth occur once, and the top ten carry 15% to 20%. The sample consisted of PBMCs, taken around 5 days after the first yellow fever vaccination. The receptors were sampled from a man in his late teens or twenties who received the YFV17D yellow fever vaccine. The CDR3 runs from the conserved cysteine through the conserved F or W. The D gene is left open where the match is weak. Expanded clones are given a class, and other clones once, few, many or no size at all.

abundance: NA
v_gene: TRBV2
d_gene: NA
j_gene: TRBJ1-2
CDR3nt: TGTGCCAGCAGGTCGGGATCTTATGGCTACACCTTC
CDR3aa: CASRSGSYGYTF

abundance: once
v_gene: TRBV30
d_gene: NA
j_gene: TRBJ1-1
CDR3nt: TGTGCCTGGAGGATACAGGGATGGACTGAAGCTTTCTTT
CDR3aa: CAWRIQGWTEAFF

abundance: few
v_gene: TRBV13
d_gene: NA
j_gene: TRBJ2-7
CDR3nt: TGTGCCAGCAGCTTACGAACCCGGGGGCAGTCCTACGAGCAGTACTTC
CDR3aa: CASSLRTRGQSYEQYF

abundance: few
v_gene: TRBV12-3/TRBV12-4
d_gene: TRBD1
j_gene: TRBJ1-3
CDR3nt: TGTGCCAGCAGTCCCGACAGGGGAGGAAACACCATATATTTT
CDR3aa: CASSPDRGGNTIYF

abundance: few
v_gene: TRBV4-2
d_gene: NA
j_gene: TRBJ1-2
CDR3nt: TGTGCCAGCAGCCAAGAAGGCAGGGGTGACGGCTACACCTTC
CDR3aa: CASSQEGRGDGYTF

abundance: NA
v_gene: TRBV3-1
d_gene: NA
j_gene: TRBJ2-7
CDR3nt: TGTGCCAGCAGCCAAGAGGCGTGGGGCTCCTACGAGCAGTACTTC
CDR3aa: CASSQEAWGSYEQYF

abundance: NA
v_gene: TRBV12-3/TRBV12-4
d_gene: NA
j_gene: TRBJ1-2
CDR3nt: TGTGCCAGCAGCATCCGGGACGCCCTAGAGGACTATGGCTACACCTTC
CDR3aa: CASSIRDALEDYGYTF

abundance: NA
v_gene: TRBV27
d_gene: NA
j_gene: TRBJ1-5
CDR3nt: TGTGCCAGCACCCTAAAGGGGACCGCGAATAGCAATCAGCCCCAGCATTTT
CDR3aa: CASTLKGTANSNQPQHF

abundance: NA
v_gene: TRBV3-1
d_gene: NA
j_gene: TRBJ1-5
CDR3nt: TGTGCCAGCAGCCATCCGAGTGACTCCGGCAATCAGCCCCAGCATTTT
CDR3aa: CASSHPSDSGNQPQHF

abundance: NA
v_gene: TRBV5-1
d_gene: NA
j_gene: TRBJ2-2
CDR3nt: TGCGCCAGCAGCTGGGACGCTAACACCGGGGAGCTGTTTTTT
CDR3aa: CASSWDANTGELFF

abundance: NA
v_gene: TRBV27
d_gene: NA
j_gene: TRBJ2-3
CDR3nt: TGTGCCAGCAGACCCTGGGGTAGCACAGATACGCAGTATTTT
CDR3aa: CASRPWGSTDTQYF

abundance: many
v_gene: TRBV5-1
d_gene: TRBD1
j_gene: TRBJ1-5
CDR3nt: TGCGCCAGCAGCTTGGGGGACAGCCCCAATCAGCCCCAGCATTTT
CDR3aa: CASSLGDSPNQPQHF

abundance: few
v_gene: TRBV5-1
d_gene: NA
j_gene: TRBJ1-6
CDR3nt: TGCGCCAGCAGCTTGGCCGGGGCGCATTTCAATTCACCCCTCCACTTT
CDR3aa: CASSLAGAHFNSPLHF

abundance: NA
v_gene: TRBV18
d_gene: TRBD1
j_gene: TRBJ1-6
CDR3nt: TGTGCCAGCTCACGCACAGGGGGAGGCAATTCACCCCTCCACTTT
CDR3aa: CASSRTGGGNSPLHF

abundance: NA
v_gene: TRBV12-3/TRBV12-4
d_gene: TRBD2
j_gene: TRBJ2-5
CDR3nt: TGTGCCAGCACCTTAGCGGGGGGGCCCGGGGAGACCCAGTACTTC
CDR3aa: CASTLAGGPGETQYF

abundance: NA
v_gene: TRBV6-1
d_gene: NA
j_gene: TRBJ2-1
CDR3nt: TGTGCCAGCAGTGAAGTTCCGGGTTCCTACAATGAGCAGTTCTTC
CDR3aa: CASSEVPGSYNEQFF

abundance: NA
v_gene: TRBV24-1
d_gene: NA
j_gene: TRBJ2-1
CDR3nt: TGTGCCACCAGTGATTTGCTCGGGGGGCAGTTCTTC
CDR3aa: CATSDLLGGQFF

abundance: NA
v_gene: TRBV7-6
d_gene: NA
j_gene: TRBJ2-5
CDR3nt: TGTGCCAGCACCGGGCCCCGAAGGACCCAGTACTTC
CDR3aa: CASTGPRRTQYF

abundance: few
v_gene: TRBV6-2/TRBV6-3
d_gene: TRBD1
j_gene: TRBJ1-3
CDR3nt: TGTGCCAGCAGTTACCCATGGGACAGCCGAAGCTCTGGAAACACCATATATTTT
CDR3aa: CASSYPWDSRSSGNTIYF

abundance: NA
v_gene: TRBV24-1
d_gene: NA
j_gene: TRBJ2-5
CDR3nt: TGTGCCACCAGTGATAGGGAAACCCAGTACTTC
CDR3aa: CATSDRETQYF

abundance: many
v_gene: TRBV7-8
d_gene: TRBD1
j_gene: TRBJ1-4
CDR3nt: TGTGCCAGCAGCGCCACAGGGACAGGAGAAAAACTGTTTTTT
CDR3aa: CASSATGTGEKLFF

abundance: few
v_gene: TRBV5-1
d_gene: NA
j_gene: TRBJ2-7
CDR3nt: TGCGCCAGCAGCTTGAAGGAATTCTACGAGCAGTACTTC
CDR3aa: CASSLKEFYEQYF

abundance: NA
v_gene: TRBV20-1
d_gene: NA
j_gene: TRBJ1-1
CDR3nt: TGCAGTGCTAGCCCAGCGGTCGGGGGCTACACTGAAGCTTTCTTT
CDR3aa: CSASPAVGGYTEAFF

abundance: many
v_gene: TRBV7-9
d_gene: TRBD1
j_gene: TRBJ1-1
CDR3nt: TGTGCCAGCAGCTCGGGTTTGACAGGGGGCGGCACTGAAGCTTTCTTT
CDR3aa: CASSSGLTGGGTEAFF

abundance: NA
v_gene: TRBV4-3
d_gene: NA
j_gene: TRBJ2-6
CDR3nt: TGCGCCAGCAGCCCCAGGGCGGGGAACTCTGGGGCCAACGTCCTGACTTTC
CDR3aa: CASSPRAGNSGANVLTF

abundance: NA
v_gene: TRBV2
d_gene: TRBD1
j_gene: TRBJ2-2
CDR3nt: TGTGCCAGCACTCTACAGGGGATCGGCACCGGGGAGCTGTTTTTT
CDR3aa: CASTLQGIGTGELFF

abundance: NA
v_gene: TRBV5-6
d_gene: TRBD1
j_gene: TRBJ2-1
CDR3nt: TGTGCCAGCAGCTTGGCCGGGACAGGGTCTGAGCAGTTCTTC
CDR3aa: CASSLAGTGSEQFF

abundance: many
v_gene: TRBV29-1
d_gene: NA
j_gene: TRBJ1-2
CDR3nt: TGCAGCGTCACTCGCGGATATGGCTACACCTTC
CDR3aa: CSVTRGYGYTF

abundance: few
v_gene: TRBV29-1
d_gene: TRBD1
j_gene: TRBJ1-1
CDR3nt: TGCAGCTTCGGAGGGGACAGGGCGAACACTGAAGCTTTCTTT
CDR3aa: CSFGGDRANTEAFF

abundance: few
v_gene: TRBV5-1
d_gene: NA
j_gene: TRBJ2-2
CDR3nt: TGCGCCAGCAGCTTGTTGGGGAGAGAGGCCGGGGAGCTGTTTTTT
CDR3aa: CASSLLGREAGELFF

abundance: NA
v_gene: TRBV7-3
d_gene: TRBD2
j_gene: TRBJ2-1
CDR3nt: TGTGCCAGCAGCTTACTTAGCGGGGGGTTTCATGAGCAGTTCTTC
CDR3aa: CASSLLSGGFHEQFF

abundance: many
v_gene: TRBV7-2
d_gene: NA
j_gene: TRBJ2-1
CDR3nt: TGTGCCAGCAGCCGACTAGGGAATGAGCAGTTCTTC
CDR3aa: CASSRLGNEQFF

abundance: NA
v_gene: TRBV11-1
d_gene: NA
j_gene: TRBJ2-3
CDR3nt: TGTGCCAGCAGCCCTCCCCGATCCGGACTATTAAGGAGTTGGGGTGCAGATACGCAGTATTTT
CDR3aa: CASSPPRSGLLRSWGADTQYF

abundance: NA
v_gene: TRBV27
d_gene: TRBD1
j_gene: TRBJ1-2
CDR3nt: TGTGCCAGCAGTATACAGGGGAGAGGTGACTATGGCTACACCTTC
CDR3aa: CASSIQGRGDYGYTF

abundance: many
v_gene: TRBV19
d_gene: TRBD1
j_gene: TRBJ1-2
CDR3nt: TGTGCCAGTAGTGTGACAGGGAGTCCTCCTGGCTACACCTTC
CDR3aa: CASSVTGSPPGYTF

abundance: NA
v_gene: TRBV6-5
d_gene: TRBD2
j_gene: TRBJ2-1
CDR3nt: TGTGCCAGCAGTTACATAGCGGGGGGGAATGAGCAGTTCTTC
CDR3aa: CASSYIAGGNEQFF

abundance: few
v_gene: TRBV20-1
d_gene: TRBD2
j_gene: TRBJ2-1
CDR3nt: TGCAGTGCTAGTCTTAGCGGGGGGGCCGATGAGCAGTTCTTC
CDR3aa: CSASLSGGADEQFF

abundance: few
v_gene: TRBV7-9
d_gene: NA
j_gene: TRBJ2-7
CDR3nt: TGTGCCAGCAGCTCGAGTAGGGAGCAGTACTTC
CDR3aa: CASSSSREQYF

abundance: few
v_gene: TRBV29-1
d_gene: NA
j_gene: TRBJ2-1
CDR3nt: TGCAGCGTTGAAGTACAGGGAGTCTACAATGAGCAGTTCTTC
CDR3aa: CSVEVQGVYNEQFF

abundance: few
v_gene: TRBV29-1
d_gene: TRBD1
j_gene: TRBJ2-2
CDR3nt: TGCAGCGTCCAGGACAGGGCGAACACCGGGGAGCTGTTTTTT
CDR3aa: CSVQDRANTGELFF

abundance: NA
v_gene: TRBV6-1
d_gene: TRBD1
j_gene: TRBJ2-5
CDR3nt: TGTGCCAGCAGCCTGGGACAGTGGGAGACCCAGTACTTC
CDR3aa: CASSLGQWETQYF

abundance: few
v_gene: TRBV15
d_gene: TRBD1
j_gene: TRBJ2-1
CDR3nt: TGTGCCACCAGGGCCGGGACAGGGGGTAATGAGCAGTTCTTC
CDR3aa: CATRAGTGGNEQFF

abundance: NA
v_gene: TRBV7-2
d_gene: NA
j_gene: TRBJ2-7
CDR3nt: TGTGCCAGCAGCCCCTCGAGAGGCTACGAGCAGTACTTC
CDR3aa: CASSPSRGYEQYF

abundance: NA
v_gene: TRBV3-1
d_gene: NA
j_gene: TRBJ2-1
CDR3nt: TGTGCCAGCAGCCAAGAAGGATTTCTTGAGCAGTTCTTC
CDR3aa: CASSQEGFLEQFF

abundance: few
v_gene: TRBV9
d_gene: TRBD1
j_gene: TRBJ2-1
CDR3nt: TGTGCCAGCAGCGGCCCGGGACAGAAAAACAATGAGCAGTTCTTC
CDR3aa: CASSGPGQKNNEQFF

abundance: few
v_gene: TRBV11-1
d_gene: NA
j_gene: TRBJ1-1
CDR3nt: TGTGCCAGCAGCTTAGGGGCGGGGCGAGACACTGAAGCTTTCTTT
CDR3aa: CASSLGAGRDTEAFF

abundance: few
v_gene: TRBV5-5
d_gene: NA
j_gene: TRBJ1-4
CDR3nt: TGTGCCAGCAGCTTGCGGTATGCTAATGAAAAACTGTTTTTT
CDR3aa: CASSLRYANEKLFF

abundance: few
v_gene: TRBV5-1
d_gene: NA
j_gene: TRBJ2-3
CDR3nt: TGCGCCAGCAGCTTGGGGGGGCTAGCAGCCACAGATACGCAGTATTTT
CDR3aa: CASSLGGLAATDTQYF

abundance: NA
v_gene: TRBV11-2
d_gene: NA
j_gene: TRBJ2-7
CDR3nt: TGTGCCAGCAGCTTAGATCGGGGGCACTACGAGCAGTACTTC
CDR3aa: CASSLDRGHYEQYF

abundance: few
v_gene: TRBV6-1
d_gene: NA
j_gene: TRBJ1-6
CDR3nt: TGTGCCAGCAGTGTACAGAAGAGCTCCTATAATTCACCCCTCCACTTT
CDR3aa: CASSVQKSSYNSPLHF

abundance: few
v_gene: TRBV7-3
d_gene: TRBD2
j_gene: TRBJ2-1
CDR3nt: TGTGCCAGCAGCTTAACCCCTAGCGGAGACAATGAGCAGTTCTTC
CDR3aa: CASSLTPSGDNEQFF

abundance: few
v_gene: TRBV6-5
d_gene: NA
j_gene: TRBJ2-1
CDR3nt: TGTGCCAGCAGTTACGGGATCAGGGTGGGTGATGAGCAGTTCTTC
CDR3aa: CASSYGIRVGDEQFF

abundance: few
v_gene: TRBV27
d_gene: NA
j_gene: TRBJ1-1
CDR3nt: TGTGCCAGCAGCCCTGGAGGTTCCAGGGGAGCTTTCTTT
CDR3aa: CASSPGGSRGAFF

abundance: NA
v_gene: TRBV20-1
d_gene: NA
j_gene: TRBJ1-4
CDR3nt: TGCAGTGCTAGACGGGGTAATGAAAAACTGTTTTTT
CDR3aa: CSARRGNEKLFF